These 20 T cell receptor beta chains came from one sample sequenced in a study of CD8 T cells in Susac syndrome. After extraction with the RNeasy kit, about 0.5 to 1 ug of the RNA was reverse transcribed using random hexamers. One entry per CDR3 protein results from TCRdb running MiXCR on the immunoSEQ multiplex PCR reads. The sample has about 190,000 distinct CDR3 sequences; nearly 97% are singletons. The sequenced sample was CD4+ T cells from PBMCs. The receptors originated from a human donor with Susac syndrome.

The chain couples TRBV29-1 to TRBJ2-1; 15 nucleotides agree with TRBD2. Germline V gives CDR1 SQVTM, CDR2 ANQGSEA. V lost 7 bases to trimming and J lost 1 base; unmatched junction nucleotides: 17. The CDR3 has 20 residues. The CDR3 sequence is CSGRLGGGLAGGPSYNEQFF. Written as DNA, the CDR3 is TGCAGCGGCCGCCTTGGGGGCGGACTAGCGGGGGGGCCGTCCTACAATGAGCAGTTCTTC.

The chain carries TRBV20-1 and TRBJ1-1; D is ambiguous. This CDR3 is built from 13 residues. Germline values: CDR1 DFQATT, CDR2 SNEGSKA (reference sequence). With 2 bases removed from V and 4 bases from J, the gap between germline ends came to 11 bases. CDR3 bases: TGCAGTGCTAGACTCCCCTACAGCACTGAAGCTTTCTTT. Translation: CSARLPYSTEAFF.

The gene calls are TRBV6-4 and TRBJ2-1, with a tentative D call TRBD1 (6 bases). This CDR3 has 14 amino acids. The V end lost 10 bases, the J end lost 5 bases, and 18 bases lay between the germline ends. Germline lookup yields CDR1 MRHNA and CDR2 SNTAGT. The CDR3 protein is CANRKQGRDNEQFF. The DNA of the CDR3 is TGTGCCAATAGAAAACAGGGAAGGGACAATGAGCAGTTCTTC.

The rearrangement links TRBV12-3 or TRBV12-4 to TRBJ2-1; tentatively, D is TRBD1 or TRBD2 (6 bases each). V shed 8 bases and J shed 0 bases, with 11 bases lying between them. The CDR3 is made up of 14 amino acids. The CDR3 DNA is TGTGCCAGCGAGGGGGGATTCTCCTACAATGAGCAGTTCTTC. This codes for CASEGGFSYNEQFF.

The CDR3 region is CASSSQRGPTGELFF. CDR3 in DNA: TGTGCCAGCAGTTCCCAGCGGGGGCCTACCGGGGAGCTGTTTTTT. This chain connects TRBV6-5 to TRBJ2-2; 8 nucleotides line up with TRBD2. Looked up from germline, CDR1 is MNHEY and CDR2 is SVGAGI. The CDR3 has 15 residues. J gave up 5 bases and V 4 bases, and 6 bases lay outside the gene matches.

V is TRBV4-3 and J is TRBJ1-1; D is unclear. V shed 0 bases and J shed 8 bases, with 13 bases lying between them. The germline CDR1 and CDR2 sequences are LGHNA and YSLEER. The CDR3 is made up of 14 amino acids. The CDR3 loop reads CASSQDRPKKEAFF. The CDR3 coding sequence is TGCGCCAGCAGCCAAGATAGGCCGAAAAAAGAAGCTTTCTTT.

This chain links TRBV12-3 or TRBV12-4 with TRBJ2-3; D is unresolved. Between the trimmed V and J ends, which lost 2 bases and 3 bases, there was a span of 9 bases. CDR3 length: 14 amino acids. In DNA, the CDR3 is TGTGCCAGCAGTTTAATTTATGGGACAGATACGCAGTATTTT. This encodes CASSLIYGTDTQYF.

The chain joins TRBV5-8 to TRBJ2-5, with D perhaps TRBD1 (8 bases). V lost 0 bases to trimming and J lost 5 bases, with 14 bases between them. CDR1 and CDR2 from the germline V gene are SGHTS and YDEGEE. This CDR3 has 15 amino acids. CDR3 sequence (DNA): TGTGCCAGCAGCTTGGCCGACAGGGGAGGGGAGACCCAGTACTTC. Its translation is CASSLADRGGETQYF.

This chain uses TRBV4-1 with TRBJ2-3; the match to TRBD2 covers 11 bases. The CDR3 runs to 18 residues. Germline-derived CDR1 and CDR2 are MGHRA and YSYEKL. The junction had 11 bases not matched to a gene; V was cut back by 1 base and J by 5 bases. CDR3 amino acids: CASSQGGASGGKGDTQYF. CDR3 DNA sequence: TGCGCCAGCAGCCAAGGAGGGGCTAGCGGGGGGAAGGGAGATACGCAGTATTTT.

The CDR3: CSASGGTGNQPQHF. CDR3 bases: TGCAGTGCTAGTGGCGGGACAGGGAATCAGCCCCAGCATTTT. The V and J genes are TRBV20-1 and TRBJ1-5, with 9 bases that match TRBD1. The CDR3 totals 14 residues. With V trimmed by 3 bases and J by 4 bases, 4 bases remained unmatched. Per the germline V gene, CDR1 is DFQATT and CDR2 is SNEGSKA (reference sequence).

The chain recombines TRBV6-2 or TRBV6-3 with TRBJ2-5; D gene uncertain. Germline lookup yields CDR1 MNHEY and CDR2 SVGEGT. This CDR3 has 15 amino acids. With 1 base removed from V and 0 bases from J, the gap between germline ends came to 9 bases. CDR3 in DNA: TGTGCCAGCAGTTACTATTATGCGGACCAAGAGACCCAGTACTTC. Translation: CASSYYYADQETQYF.

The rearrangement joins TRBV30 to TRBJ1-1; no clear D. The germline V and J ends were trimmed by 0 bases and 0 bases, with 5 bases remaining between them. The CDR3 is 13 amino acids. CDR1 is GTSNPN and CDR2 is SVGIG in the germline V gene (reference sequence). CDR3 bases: TGTGCCTGGAGTGTACGACTGAACACTGAAGCTTTCTTT. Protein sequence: CAWSVRLNTEAFF. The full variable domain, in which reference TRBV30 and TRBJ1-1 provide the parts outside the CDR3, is SQTIHQWPATLVQPVGSPLSLECTVEGTSNPNLYWYRQAAGRGLQLLFYSVGIGQISSEVPQNLSASRPQDRQFILSSKKLLLSDSGFYLCAWSVRLNTEAFFGQGTRLTVV.

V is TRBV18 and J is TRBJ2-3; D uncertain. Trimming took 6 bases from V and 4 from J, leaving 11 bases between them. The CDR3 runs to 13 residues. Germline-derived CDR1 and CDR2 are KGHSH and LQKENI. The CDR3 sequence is CASSLREADTQYF. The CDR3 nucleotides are TGTGCCAGCTCCCTCCGAGAGGCAGATACGCAGTATTTT. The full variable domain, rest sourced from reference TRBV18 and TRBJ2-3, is NAGVMQNPRHLVRRRGQEARLRCSPMKGHSHVYWYRQLPEEGLKFMVYLQKENIIDESGMPKERFSAEFPKEGPSILRIQQVVRGDSAAYFCASSLREADTQYFGPGTRLTVL.

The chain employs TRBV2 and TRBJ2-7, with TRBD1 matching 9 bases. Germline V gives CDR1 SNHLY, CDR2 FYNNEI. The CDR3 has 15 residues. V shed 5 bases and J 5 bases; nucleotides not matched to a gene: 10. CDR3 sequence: CASSPDPGTGHEQYF. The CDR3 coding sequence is TGTGCCAGCAGTCCCGACCCCGGGACAGGGCACGAGCAGTACTTC. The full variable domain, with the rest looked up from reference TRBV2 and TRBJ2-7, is EPEVTQTPSHQVTQMGQEVILRCVPISNHLYFYWYRQILGQKVEFLVSFYNNEISEKSEIFDDQFSVERPDGSNFTLKIRSTKLEDSAMYFCASSPDPGTGHEQYFGPGTRLTVT.

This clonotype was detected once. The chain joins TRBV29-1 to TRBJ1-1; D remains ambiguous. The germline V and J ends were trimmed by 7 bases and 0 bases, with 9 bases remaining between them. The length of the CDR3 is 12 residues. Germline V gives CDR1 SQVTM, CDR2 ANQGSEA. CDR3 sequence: CSAGPMNTEAFF. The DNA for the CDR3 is TGCAGCGCCGGACCCATGAACACTGAAGCTTTCTTT.

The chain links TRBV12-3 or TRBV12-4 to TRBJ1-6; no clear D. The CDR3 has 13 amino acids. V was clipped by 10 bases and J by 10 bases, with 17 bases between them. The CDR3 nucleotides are TGTGCCACCACCTCTACAGAGATGTCACCCCTCCACTTT. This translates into CATTSTEMSPLHF.

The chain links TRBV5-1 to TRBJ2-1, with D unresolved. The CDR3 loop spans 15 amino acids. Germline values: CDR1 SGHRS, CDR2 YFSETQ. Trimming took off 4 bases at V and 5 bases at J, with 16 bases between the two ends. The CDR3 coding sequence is TGCGCCAGCAGCATCTCCCAGGCTCGAGACAATGAGCAGTTCTTC. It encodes CASSISQARDNEQFF. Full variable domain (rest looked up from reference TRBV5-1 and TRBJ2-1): KAGVTQTPRYLIKTRGQQVTLSCSPISGHRSVSWYQQTPGQGLQFLFEYFSETQRNKGNFPGRFSGRQFSNSRSEMNVSTLELGDSALYLCASSISQARDNEQFFGPGTRLTVL.

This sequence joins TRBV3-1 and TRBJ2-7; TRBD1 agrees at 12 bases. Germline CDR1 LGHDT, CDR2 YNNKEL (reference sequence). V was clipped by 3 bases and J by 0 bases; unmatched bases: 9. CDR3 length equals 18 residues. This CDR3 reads CASSHRDRGLPSSYEQYF. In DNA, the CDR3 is TGTGCCAGCAGCCACCGGGACAGGGGGCTCCCGAGCTCCTACGAGCAGTACTTC.

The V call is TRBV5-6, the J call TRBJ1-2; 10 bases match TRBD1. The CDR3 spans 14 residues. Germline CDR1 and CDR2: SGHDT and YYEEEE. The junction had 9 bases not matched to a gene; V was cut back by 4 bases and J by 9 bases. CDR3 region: CASSPGGQGDRYTF. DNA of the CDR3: TGTGCCAGCAGCCCTGGTGGACAGGGGGATCGCTACACCTTC.

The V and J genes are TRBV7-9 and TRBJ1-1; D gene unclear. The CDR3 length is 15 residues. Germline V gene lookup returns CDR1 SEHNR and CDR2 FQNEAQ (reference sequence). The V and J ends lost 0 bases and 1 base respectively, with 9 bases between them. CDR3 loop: CASSLALGSNTEAFF. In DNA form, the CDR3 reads TGTGCCAGCAGCTTAGCGTTAGGGTCGAACACTGAAGCTTTCTTT.